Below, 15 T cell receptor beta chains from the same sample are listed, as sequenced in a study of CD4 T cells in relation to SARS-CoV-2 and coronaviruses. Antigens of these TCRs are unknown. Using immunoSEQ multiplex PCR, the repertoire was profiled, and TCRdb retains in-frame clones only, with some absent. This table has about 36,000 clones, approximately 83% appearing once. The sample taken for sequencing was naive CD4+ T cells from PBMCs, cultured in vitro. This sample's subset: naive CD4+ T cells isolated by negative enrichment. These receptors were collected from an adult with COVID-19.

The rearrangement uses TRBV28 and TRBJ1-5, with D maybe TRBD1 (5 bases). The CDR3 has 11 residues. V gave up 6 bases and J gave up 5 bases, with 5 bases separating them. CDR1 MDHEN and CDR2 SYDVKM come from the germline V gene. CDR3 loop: CASRGDQPQHF. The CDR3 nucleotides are TGTGCCAGCAGAGGGGATCAGCCCCAGCATTTT.

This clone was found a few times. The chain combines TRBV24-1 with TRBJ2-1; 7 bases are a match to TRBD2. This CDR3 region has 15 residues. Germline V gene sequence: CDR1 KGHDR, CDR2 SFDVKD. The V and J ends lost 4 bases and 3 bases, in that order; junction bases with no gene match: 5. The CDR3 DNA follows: TGTGCCACCAGTGACCCAAGCGGGATCTACAATGAGCAGTTCTTC. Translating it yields CATSDPSGIYNEQFF.

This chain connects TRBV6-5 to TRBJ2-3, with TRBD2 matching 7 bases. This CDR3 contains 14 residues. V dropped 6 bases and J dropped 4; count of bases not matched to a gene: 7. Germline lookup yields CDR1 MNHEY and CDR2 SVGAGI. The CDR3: CASRPAGASDTQYF. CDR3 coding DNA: TGTGCCAGCAGACCGGCGGGAGCCTCAGATACGCAGTATTTT.

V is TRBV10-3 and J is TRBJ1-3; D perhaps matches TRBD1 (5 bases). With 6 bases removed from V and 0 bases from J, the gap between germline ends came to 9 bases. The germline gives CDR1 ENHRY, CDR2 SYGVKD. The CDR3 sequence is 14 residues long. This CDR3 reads CAIRGTDSGNTIYF. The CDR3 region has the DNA TGTGCCATCAGGGGGACGGACTCTGGAAACACCATATATTTT.

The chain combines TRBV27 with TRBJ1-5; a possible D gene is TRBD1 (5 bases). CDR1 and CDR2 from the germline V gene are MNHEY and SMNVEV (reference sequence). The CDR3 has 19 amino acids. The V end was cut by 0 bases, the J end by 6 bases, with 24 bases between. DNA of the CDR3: TGTGCCAGCAGTTTATCGATGTCAGCGAGTAAGGGGAGGATTCAGCCCCAGCATTTT. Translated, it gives CASSLSMSASKGRIQPQHF.

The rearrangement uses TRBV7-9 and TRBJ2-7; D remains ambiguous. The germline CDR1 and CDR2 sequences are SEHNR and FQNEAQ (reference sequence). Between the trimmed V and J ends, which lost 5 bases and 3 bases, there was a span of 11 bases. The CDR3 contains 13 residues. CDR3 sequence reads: CASSLGRYYEQYF. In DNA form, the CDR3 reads TGTGCCAGCAGCCTCGGACGGTACTACGAGCAGTACTTC.

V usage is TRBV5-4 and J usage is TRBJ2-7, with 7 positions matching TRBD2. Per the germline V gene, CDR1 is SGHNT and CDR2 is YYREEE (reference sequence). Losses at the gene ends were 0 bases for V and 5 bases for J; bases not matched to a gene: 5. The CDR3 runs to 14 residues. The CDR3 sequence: CASSLDGRNDEQYF. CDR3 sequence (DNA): TGTGCCAGCAGCTTGGACGGGAGGAACGACGAGCAGTACTTC. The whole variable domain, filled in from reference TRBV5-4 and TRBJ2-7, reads ETGVTQSPTHLIKTRGQQVTLRCSSQSGHNTVSWYQQALGQGPQFIFQYYREEENGRGNFPPRFSGLQFPNYSSELNVNALELDDSALYLCASSLDGRNDEQYFGPGTRLTVT.

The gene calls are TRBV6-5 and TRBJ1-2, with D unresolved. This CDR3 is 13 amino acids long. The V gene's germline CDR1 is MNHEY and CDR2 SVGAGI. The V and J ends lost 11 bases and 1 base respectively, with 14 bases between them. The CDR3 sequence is CASAPSNNYGYTF. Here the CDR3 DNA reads TGTGCCTCAGCCCCGTCTAATAACTATGGCTACACCTTC.

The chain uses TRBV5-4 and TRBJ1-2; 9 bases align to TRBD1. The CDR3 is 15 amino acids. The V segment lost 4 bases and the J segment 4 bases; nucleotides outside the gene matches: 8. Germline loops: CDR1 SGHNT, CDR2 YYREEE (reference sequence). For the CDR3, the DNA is TGTGCCAGCAGCCGTCGGGGACAGGGAGGCTATGGCTACACCTTC. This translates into CASSRRGQGGYGYTF.

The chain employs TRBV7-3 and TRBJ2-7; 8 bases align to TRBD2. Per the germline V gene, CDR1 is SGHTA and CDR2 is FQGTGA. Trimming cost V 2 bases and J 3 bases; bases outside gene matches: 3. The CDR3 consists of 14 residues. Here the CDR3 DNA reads TGTGCCAGCAGCTTAGGGACTAGGGGCTACGAGCAGTACTTC. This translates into CASSLGTRGYEQYF.

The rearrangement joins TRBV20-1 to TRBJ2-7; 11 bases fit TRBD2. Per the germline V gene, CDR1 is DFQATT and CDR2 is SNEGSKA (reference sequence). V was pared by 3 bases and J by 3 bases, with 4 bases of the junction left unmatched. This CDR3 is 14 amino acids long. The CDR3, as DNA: TGCAGTGCTAGTGGGGGACTAGCGGTCTACGAGCAGTACTTC. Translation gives CSASGGLAVYEQYF.

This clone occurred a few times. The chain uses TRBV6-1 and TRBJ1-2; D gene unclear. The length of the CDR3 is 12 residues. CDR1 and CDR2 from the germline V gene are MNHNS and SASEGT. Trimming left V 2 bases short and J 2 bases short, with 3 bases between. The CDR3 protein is CASSERNYGYTF. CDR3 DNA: TGTGCCAGCAGTGAACGGAACTATGGCTACACCTTC.

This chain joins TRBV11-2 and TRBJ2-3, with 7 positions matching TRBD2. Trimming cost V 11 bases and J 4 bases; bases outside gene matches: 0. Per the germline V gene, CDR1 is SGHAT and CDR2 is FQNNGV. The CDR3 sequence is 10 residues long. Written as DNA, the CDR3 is TGTGCCGGGGGGGCAGATACGCAGTATTTT. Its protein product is CAGGADTQYF. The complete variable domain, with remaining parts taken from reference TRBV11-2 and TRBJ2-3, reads EAGVAQSPRYKIIEKRQSVAFWCNPISGHATLYWYQQILGQGPKLLIQFQNNGVVDDSQLPKDRFSAERLKGVDSTLKIQPAKLEDSAVYLCAGGADTQYFGPGTRLTVL.

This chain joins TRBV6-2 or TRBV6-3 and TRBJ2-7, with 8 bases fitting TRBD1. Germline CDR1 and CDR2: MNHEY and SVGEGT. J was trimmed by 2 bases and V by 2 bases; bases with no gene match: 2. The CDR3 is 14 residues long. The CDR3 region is CASSYAGGAYEQYF. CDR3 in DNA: TGTGCCAGCAGTTACGCAGGGGGCGCCTACGAGCAGTACTTC.

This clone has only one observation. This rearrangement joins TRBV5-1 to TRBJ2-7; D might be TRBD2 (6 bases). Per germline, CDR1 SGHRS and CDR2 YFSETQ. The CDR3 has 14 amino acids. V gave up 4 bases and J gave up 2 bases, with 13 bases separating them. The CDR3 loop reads CASSRDGTPYEQYF. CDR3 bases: TGCGCCAGCAGCCGGGACGGGACTCCCTACGAGCAGTACTTC.